The 24 T cell receptor beta chains below all came from one sample that was sequenced in a study of cytomegalovirus exposure and HLA in healthy donors. Method: immunoSEQ multiplex PCR; TCRdb's copy keeps in-frame clones and lacks some. The repertoire holds 200,000 to 250,000 clones, with 83% as singletons. Sequenced input: PBMCs. The receptors were sampled from a woman between 18 and 29 years old in good health and CMV-seronegative.

The V gene is TRBV5-1, the J gene TRBJ2-1, with D perhaps assigned TRBD1 or TRBD2 (5 bases each). This CDR3 has 13 residues. V lost 0 bases and J lost 9, with 10 bases in between. Germline CDR1 and CDR2: SGHRS and YFSETQ. The CDR3 protein is CASSLEGTGEQFF. The CDR3, as DNA: TGCGCCAGCAGCTTGGAGGGGACCGGTGAGCAGTTCTTC.

The rearrangement joins TRBV30 to TRBJ1-6; D perhaps matches TRBD1 (6 bases). Germline lookup yields CDR1 GTSNPN and CDR2 SVGIG (reference sequence). The CDR3 sequence is 13 residues long. Deletions cut 0 bases from V and 8 bases from J, with 8 bases between. The CDR3 spells CAWSVYRDSPLHF. CDR3 nucleotide sequence: TGTGCCTGGAGTGTTTACAGGGATTCACCCCTCCACTTT.

A single count supports this clone. The CDR3 nucleotides are TGTGCCAGCAGATCCGACCCAGAGACCCAGTACTTC. As protein: CASRSDPETQYF. The chain links TRBV2 to TRBJ2-5; D unresolved. The CDR3 runs to 12 residues. Per the germline V gene, CDR1 is SNHLY and CDR2 is FYNNEI. V was trimmed by 6 bases and J by 4 bases, leaving 9 bases between them.

This clone was observed a handful of times. V is TRBV12-5 and J is TRBJ1-1, with D possibly being TRBD1 (5 bases). Germline values: CDR1 LGHNT, CDR2 FRNRAP. The V end lost 10 bases, the J end lost 0 bases, and 12 bases lay between the germline ends. The CDR3 has 13 residues. The CDR3 DNA reads TGTGCTACTCAGGGTTCCATGAACACTGAAGCTTTCTTT. Residues: CATQGSMNTEAFF.

J is TRBJ2-7 and V is TRBV14; either TRBD1 or TRBD2 may fit D (5 bases each). The CDR3 is made up of 15 amino acids. CDR1 is SGHDN and CDR2 is FVKESK in the germline V gene. V was pared by 7 bases and J by 2 bases, with 18 bases between. The CDR3 DNA reads as TGTGCCAGCACTCGAGGTGGGGGTCCAACCTACGAGCAGTACTTC. Translation gives CASTRGGGPTYEQYF.

This clone was seen only once. The chain couples TRBV9 to TRBJ2-5; 8 bases fit TRBD2. Trimming at V came to 3 bases and at J to 1 base, leaving 14 bases not matched to a gene. The CDR3 extends over 18 amino acids. CDR1 is SGDLS and CDR2 is YYNGEE in the germline V gene. CDR3: CASSDPPGAGGTQETQYF. Written as DNA, the CDR3 is TGTGCCAGCAGCGACCCTCCTGGGGCGGGAGGCACCCAAGAGACCCAGTACTTC.

The V call is TRBV7-8, the J call TRBJ1-1; D not resolved. With 1 base removed from V and 0 bases from J, the gap between germline ends came to 9 bases. In germline, CDR1 is SGHVS, CDR2 FQNEAQ. The CDR3 totals 15 residues. CDR3 sequence: CASSLEGALNTEAFF. The DNA of the CDR3 is TGTGCCAGCAGCTTAGAGGGAGCGCTGAACACTGAAGCTTTCTTT. Supplemented by reference TRBV7-8 and TRBJ1-1, the full variable domain reads GAGVSQSPRYKVAKRGQDVALRCDPISGHVSLFWYQQALGQGPEFLTYFQNEAQLDKSGLPSDRFFAERPEGSVSTLKIQRTQQEDSAVYLCASSLEGALNTEAFFGQGTRLTVV.

This chain links TRBV25-1 with TRBJ2-3, with a weak D call TRBD1 (5 bases). CDR1 is MGHDK and CDR2 is SYGVNS in the germline V gene. The V gene lost 8 bases and the J gene lost 2 bases, with 11 bases spanning the gap. There are 13 residues in the CDR3. CDR3 amino acids: CASSRQFTDTQYF. The CDR3 DNA follows: TGTGCCAGCTCGAGACAGTTCACAGATACGCAGTATTTT. The full variable domain, completed using reference TRBV25-1 and TRBJ2-3, is EADIYQTPRYLVIGTGKKITLECSQTMGHDKMYWYQQDPGMELHLIHYSYGVNSTEKGDLSSESTVSRIRTEHFPLTLESARPSHTSQYLCASSRQFTDTQYFGPGTRLTVL.

V is TRBV2 and J is TRBJ2-7; D is uncertain. The CDR3 covers 11 residues. The ends were cut back, 7 bases at V and 4 bases at J, with 8 bases in the middle. Germline V lookup: CDR1 SNHLY, CDR2 FYNNEI. CDR3 coding DNA: TGTGCCAGCACCACCTTTTACGAGCAGTACTTC. It yields the protein CASTTFYEQYF.

This rearrangement joins TRBV4-1 to TRBJ1-4; D might be TRBD1 (5 bases). From germline, CDR1 is MGHRA and CDR2 YSYEKL. The CDR3 spans 21 residues. The V gene lost 3 bases and the J gene lost 1 base, with 27 bases spanning the gap. The CDR3 DNA sequence: TGCGCCAGCAGCCATGAATCAGGGTCCTACCGAAACCACCTAACTAATGAAAAACTGTTTTTT. Protein product: CASSHESGSYRNHLTNEKLFF.

The rearrangement joins TRBV27 to TRBJ2-2, with D possibly TRBD2 on 6 matching bases. This CDR3 comprises 19 residues. In germline, CDR1 is MNHEY, CDR2 SMNVEV (reference sequence). V was cut by 0 bases and J by 1 base, with 18 bases left in between. CDR3 protein: CASSLSRRAPGGNTGELFF. The DNA for the CDR3 is TGTGCCAGCAGTTTATCCAGACGGGCACCCGGGGGGAACACCGGGGAGCTGTTTTTT.

V and J are TRBV7-2 and TRBJ1-2, with TRBD1 matching 9 bases. CDR1 is SGHTA, CDR2 FQGNSA, per germline. V was clipped by 5 bases and J by 7 bases; unmatched bases: 11. The CDR3 loop spans 15 amino acids. CDR3 sequence (DNA): TGTGCCAGCAGCCCTGCCGGGACAGGGTTTGGTGGCTACACCTTC. Encoded protein: CASSPAGTGFGGYTF.

The genes are TRBV30 and TRBJ1-2, with no clear D. The CDR3 loop spans 16 amino acids. The germline V gene encodes CDR1 GTSNPN and CDR2 SVGIG (reference sequence). Between the trimmed V and J ends, which lost 0 bases and 2 bases, there was a span of 16 bases. The CDR3: CAWSVQTLNLNYGYTF. In nucleotides, the CDR3 is TGTGCCTGGAGTGTACAAACCCTCAATCTAAACTATGGCTACACCTTC. Together with reference TRBV30 and TRBJ1-2, the CDR3 gives the full variable domain: SQTIHQWPATLVQPVGSPLSLECTVEGTSNPNLYWYRQAAGRGLQLLFYSVGIGQISSEVPQNLSASRPQDRQFILSSKKLLLSDSGFYLCAWSVQTLNLNYGYTFGSGTRLTVV.

The chain is built from TRBV5-1 and TRBJ2-2, with D perhaps being TRBD1 or TRBD2 (6 bases each). Germline V gene sequence: CDR1 SGHRS, CDR2 YFSETQ. The CDR3 consists of 17 residues. V was trimmed by 0 bases and J by 8 bases, leaving 20 bases between them. The CDR3 nucleotides read TGCGCCAGCAGCTTGGCTGGGGGGCCAAATTTAGGTGGGGAGCTGTTTTTT. It yields the protein CASSLAGGPNLGGELFF.

The rearrangement joins TRBV6-5 to TRBJ2-7; 7 nucleotides line up with TRBD1. The CDR3 spans 14 residues. CDR1 is MNHEY, CDR2 SVGAGI, per germline. The V segment lost 6 bases and the J segment 2 bases; nucleotides outside the gene matches: 7. The CDR3 spells CASRSSTGPYEQYF. The CDR3 nucleotides are TGTGCCAGCAGAAGCTCGACAGGGCCCTACGAGCAGTACTTC.

This clone was counted between two and nine times. This chain joins TRBV5-4 and TRBJ1-6; D might be TRBD1 (5 bases). The V gene lost 7 bases and the J gene lost 0 bases, with 14 bases spanning the gap. This CDR3 has 16 amino acids. Germline CDR1 SGHNT, CDR2 YYREEE (reference sequence). The CDR3 sequence: CASGVGGLSYNSPLHF. CDR3 DNA sequence: TGTGCCAGCGGCGTTGGGGGACTCTCCTATAATTCACCCCTCCACTTT.

This clone was observed a single time. The J gene is TRBJ2-7, the V gene TRBV28; D remains unclear. This CDR3 comprises 13 residues. Germline V CDR1 and CDR2: MDHEN, SYDVKM. V dropped 5 bases and J dropped 4 bases, with 12 bases sitting between them. As DNA, the CDR3 is TGTGCCAGCAGTGGGCCGCCGGTGTACGAGCAGTACTTC. It yields the protein CASSGPPVYEQYF.

There are a few counts of this clone. The V gene is TRBV11-2, the J gene TRBJ1-5, with D uncertain. The CDR3 totals 15 residues. Germline values: CDR1 SGHAT, CDR2 FQNNGV. V gave up 0 bases and J gave up 1 base, with 7 bases separating them. CDR3 sequence (DNA): TGTGCCAGCAGCTTAGATGGGAAAAGCAATCAGCCCCAGCATTTT. Its protein product is CASSLDGKSNQPQHF.

The chain recombines TRBV6-5 with TRBJ1-6, with TRBD1 matching over 7 bases. The V gene end was trimmed by 5 bases and the J gene end by 14 bases; junction bases not matched to a gene: 9. Germline V gene lookup returns CDR1 MNHEY and CDR2 SVGAGI. This CDR3 region has 13 residues. The CDR3 DNA reads TGTGCCAGCAGTCTAGGGGGCGCGACTACCCTCCACTTT. Its translation is CASSLGGATTLHF.

The gene calls are TRBV27 and TRBJ2-7; no definite D call. The CDR3 loop spans 14 amino acids. CDR1 MNHEY and CDR2 SMNVEV come from the germline V gene (reference sequence). V was clipped by 6 bases and J by 2 bases, with 14 bases between them. The CDR3 region is CASSSQTLAYEQYF. CDR3 bases: TGTGCCAGCAGCTCCCAGACGTTAGCCTACGAGCAGTACTTC.

This chain links TRBV9 with TRBJ2-7; 8 bases align to TRBD1. This CDR3 has 15 amino acids. Germline V gene lookup returns CDR1 SGDLS and CDR2 YYNGEE. Unmatched junction bases numbered 11, after V lost 3 bases and J lost 6 bases. The CDR3 reads CASSANRQGLGEQYF. CDR3 sequence (DNA): TGTGCCAGCAGCGCGAACAGACAGGGGTTGGGCGAGCAGTACTTC.

The CDR3 bases are TGTGCCAGCAGGGCCGGACAGGGAGGAAGAGAAGCTTTCTTT. Protein product: CASRAGQGGREAFF. The chain couples TRBV2 to TRBJ1-1; 8 bases match TRBD1. Germline CDR1 SNHLY, CDR2 FYNNEI. Trimming removed 6 bases from V and 8 bases from J; junction bases left unmatched: 11. The CDR3 totals 14 residues.

This chain joins TRBV13 and TRBJ2-7, with D perhaps matching TRBD1 (6 bases). This CDR3 is built from 16 residues. V was pared by 5 bases and J by 7 bases, with 24 bases between. The germline V gene has CDR1 PRHDT and CDR2 FYEKMQ (reference sequence). The CDR3 protein is CASSVNAGTYVIEQYF. The DNA for the CDR3 is TGTGCCAGCAGCGTGAACGCCGGGACATACGTGATAGAGCAGTACTTC.

This chain links TRBV7-2 with TRBJ2-7; 8 nucleotides line up with TRBD2. The J segment lost 4 bases and the V segment lost 5 bases, leaving 7 bases of the junction unmatched. Germline CDR1 and CDR2: SGHTA and FQGNSA. The CDR3 consists of 14 residues. The CDR3 here is CASSLGLDRYEQYF. CDR3 DNA: TGTGCCAGCAGCCTGGGACTAGACAGATACGAGCAGTACTTC. Combining the CDR3 with reference TRBV7-2 and TRBJ2-7 gives the whole variable domain GAGVSQSPSNKVTEKGKDVELRCDPISGHTALYWYRQSLGQGLEFLIYFQGNSAPDKSGLPSDRFSAERTGGSVSTLTIQRTQQEDSAVYLCASSLGLDRYEQYFGPGTRLTVT.